This entry describes one T cell receptor beta chain. Its specificity is not known. The sample is drawn from a study of graft-versus-host responses after intestinal transplantation. Study-wide results and limits: Recipient marrow showed GvH clones, some seen first in ileum or blood.

J lost 0 bases, V lost 3 bases, and 9 bases had no gene match. This CDR3 comprises 19 residues. Per germline, CDR1 SNHLY and CDR2 FYNNEI. The data were produced by immunoSEQ multiplex PCR, yet TCRdb's version contains in-frame clones alone and is incomplete. The sample yields about 96,000 clones, roughly 92% seen once. The material was unstimulated CD4+ T cells sorted from spleen or lymph node cells, obtained before intestinal transplant. The chain combines TRBV2 with TRBJ2-1; 12 bases align to TRBD2. The sequence was collected from a human donor who received an intestinal transplant. For the CDR3, the DNA is TGTGCCAGCAGTGAGATGGGGACTAGCGGGCTACCCTCCTACAATGAGCAGTTCTTC. Its translation: CASSEMGTSGLPSYNEQFF. Complete variable domain (other parts from reference TRBV2 and TRBJ2-1): EPEVTQTPSHQVTQMGQEVILRCVPISNHLYFYWYRQILGQKVEFLVSFYNNEISEKSEIFDDQFSVERPDGSNFTLKIRSTKLEDSAMYFCASSEMGTSGLPSYNEQFFGPGTRLTVL.